Presented here are 25 T cell receptor beta chains from one specimen sequenced in a study of cytomegalovirus exposure and HLA in healthy donors. PCR used 60 Vbeta primers and 13 Jbeta primers. The data were produced by immunoSEQ multiplex PCR, yet TCRdb's version contains in-frame clones alone and is incomplete. This table has under 50,000 clones, 66% appearing once. Sequencing used PBMCs. The source of these receptors is a man between 45 and 60 years old in good health and CMV-seropositive.

The table lists this clone with a few counts. J is TRBJ2-5 and V is TRBV4-3, with D possibly TRBD1 on 6 matching bases. The ends were cut back, 4 bases at V and 5 bases at J, with 17 bases in the middle. The CDR3 loop spans 15 amino acids. Germline CDR1 is LGHNA and CDR2 is YSLEER. Here the CDR3 reads CASSRTLDSTETQYF. In DNA form, the CDR3 reads TGCGCCAGCAGCCGCACTCTGGACAGTACCGAGACCCAGTACTTC.

CDR3 sequence reads: CASSARASYEQYF. The CDR3 DNA follows: TGTGCCAGCAGTGCCAGGGCCTCCTACGAGCAGTACTTC. The V gene is TRBV6-1, the J gene TRBJ2-7; D may be TRBD1 (5 bases). The V and J ends lost 4 bases and 0 bases respectively, with 7 bases between them. The CDR3 is 13 residues long. The germline gives CDR1 MNHNS, CDR2 SASEGT.

This chain joins TRBV7-9 and TRBJ1-1; D not certain. V was trimmed by 2 bases and J by 6 bases, leaving 7 bases between them. CDR1 SEHNR and CDR2 FQNEAQ come from the germline V gene (reference sequence). This CDR3 has 12 residues. CDR3 residues: CASSLRVAEAFF. The DNA of the CDR3 is TGTGCCAGCAGCTTACGAGTAGCTGAAGCTTTCTTT.

The chain recombines TRBV6-1 with TRBJ1-4; D remains unclear. The ends were cut back, 7 bases at V and 4 bases at J, with 10 bases in the middle. The CDR3 covers 13 residues. Germline CDR1 MNHNS, CDR2 SASEGT. CDR3 sequence (DNA): TGTGCCAGCAAGGAGGCCCTTAATGAAAAACTGTTTTTT. It specifies CASKEALNEKLFF.

The chain recombines TRBV9 with TRBJ1-2; tentatively, D is TRBD1 (6 bases). Trimming stripped 3 bases from V and 4 bases from J, with 10 bases between. The V gene's germline CDR1 is SGDLS and CDR2 YYNGEE. The CDR3 has 13 residues. The CDR3 bases are TGTGCCAGCAGCGCTCAGGGGAGCTATGGCTACACCTTC. Its protein product is CASSAQGSYGYTF.

The J gene is TRBJ2-5, the V gene TRBV18; 10 positions agree with TRBD1. Germline lookup yields CDR1 KGHSH and CDR2 LQKENI. The V gene end was trimmed by 3 bases and the J gene end by 5 bases; junction bases not matched to a gene: 6. This CDR3 has 15 residues. The CDR3 region is CASSPTGGVGETQYF. The CDR3 bases are TGTGCCAGCTCACCGACAGGGGGCGTCGGGGAGACCCAGTACTTC.

The V call is TRBV7-2, the J call TRBJ1-2; D gene uncertain. The CDR3 is 13 residues long. Germline CDR1 SGHTA, CDR2 FQGNSA. Trimming cost V 3 bases and J 4 bases, with 9 bases left between them. The CDR3 region is CASSFSVLYGYTF. The DNA for the CDR3 is TGTGCCAGCAGCTTTTCGGTTCTCTATGGCTACACCTTC. Full variable domain (outside the CDR3, taken from reference TRBV7-2 and TRBJ1-2): GAGVSQSPSNKVTEKGKDVELRCDPISGHTALYWYRQSLGQGLEFLIYFQGNSAPDKSGLPSDRFSAERTGGSVSTLTIQRTQQEDSAVYLCASSFSVLYGYTFGSGTRLTVV.

In this sample, this clone turned up once. The rearrangement links TRBV5-1 to TRBJ1-1; 8 bases fit TRBD1. The CDR3 is 14 amino acids. V lost 3 bases and J lost 3; bases outside the gene matches: 4. Germline V CDR1 and CDR2: SGHRS, YFSETQ. CDR3 in DNA: TGCGCCAGCAGCTGGGACAGGCCGGACACTGAAGCTTTCTTT. The encoded protein is CASSWDRPDTEAFF.

The V call is TRBV7-6, the J call TRBJ1-1; 12 nucleotides align to TRBD1. The trim removed 5 bases at V and 2 bases at J, leaving 9 bases unmatched. The CDR3 spans 17 residues. Germline CDR1 SGHVS, CDR2 FNYEAQ. CDR3 bases: TGTGCCAGCAGCCTCTTCCCCGGGACAGGGGGCAACACTGAAGCTTTCTTT. This codes for CASSLFPGTGGNTEAFF. Variable domain in full (rest from reference TRBV7-6 and TRBJ1-1): GAGVSQSPRYKVTKRGQDVALRCDPISGHVSLYWYRQALGQGPEFLTYFNYEAQQDKSGLPNDRFSAERPEGSISTLTIQRTEQRDSAMYRCASSLFPGTGGNTEAFFGQGTRLTVV.

There are a few counts of this clone. The chain recombines TRBV28 with TRBJ1-4, with 11 bases fitting TRBD1. Looked up from germline, CDR1 is MDHEN and CDR2 is SYDVKM. The CDR3 extends over 14 amino acids. The V and J ends lost 5 bases and 7 bases, in that order; junction bases with no gene match: 3. CDR3 DNA sequence: TGTGCCAGCAGTGGACAGGGGGCGGGTGAAAAACTGTTTTTT. Its translation is CASSGQGAGEKLFF. Variable domain in full (rest from reference TRBV28 and TRBJ1-4): DVKVTQSSRYLVKRTGEKVFLECVQDMDHENMFWYRQDPGLGLRLIYFSYDVKMKEKGDIPEGYSVSREKKERFSLILESASTNQTSMYLCASSGQGAGEKLFFGSGTQLSVL.

The chain carries TRBV19 and TRBJ1-2, with D tentatively TRBD1 (5 bases). Deletions cut 6 bases from V and 4 bases from J, with 12 bases between. Germline CDR1 reads LNHDA; CDR2 reads SQIVND (reference sequence). CDR3 size: 13 residues. DNA of the CDR3: TGTGCCAGTAGGTCCGACAGCCTCTATGGCTACACCTTC. Translating gives CASRSDSLYGYTF.

The chain links TRBV5-1 to TRBJ2-7, with D possibly being TRBD1 (5 bases). Trimming pared 7 bases from V and 2 bases from J, leaving 16 bases between. The CDR3 covers 14 residues. From germline, CDR1 is SGHRS and CDR2 YFSETQ. The CDR3 protein is CASRPVDTTYEQYF. For the CDR3, the DNA is TGCGCCAGCCGCCCGGTGGACACAACCTACGAGCAGTACTTC.

This clone was counted between two and nine times. This chain connects TRBV10-3 to TRBJ2-1; tentative D call: TRBD2 (6 bases). The CDR3 contains 15 residues. Germline V lookup: CDR1 ENHRY, CDR2 SYGVKD. Deletions cut 8 bases from V and 0 bases from J, with 14 bases between. The DNA for the CDR3 is TGTGCCATCTCTCCGGGGGACTTCTCCTACAATGAGCAGTTCTTC. Residues: CAISPGDFSYNEQFF.

This clone was picked up a small number of times. The chain links TRBV4-2 to TRBJ2-5; TRBD2 matches at 9 bases. The V segment lost 0 bases and the J segment 5 bases; nucleotides outside the gene matches: 7. CDR1 and CDR2 from the germline V gene are LGHNA and YNFKEQ. This CDR3 has 16 residues. For the CDR3, the DNA is TGTGCCAGCAGCCAAGAGGGCGGGGGGGCCGCCGAGACCCAGTACTTC. Its translation is CASSQEGGGAAETQYF.

This clone has a single count. The chain recombines TRBV4-2 with TRBJ2-7; 8 bases agree with TRBD2. The trim removed 0 bases at V and 0 bases at J, leaving 1 base unmatched. The length of the CDR3 is 15 residues. Germline V gene lookup returns CDR1 LGHNA and CDR2 YNFKEQ. This CDR3 is CASSQDTSGSYEQYF. DNA of the CDR3: TGTGCCAGCAGCCAAGATACTAGCGGCTCCTACGAGCAGTACTTC.

This clone was counted a single time. The V gene is TRBV27, the J gene TRBJ2-7; 8 nucleotides match TRBD1. J gave up 3 bases and V 5 bases, and 6 bases lay outside the gene matches. From germline, CDR1 is MNHEY and CDR2 SMNVEV (reference sequence). The CDR3 is 14 amino acids. CDR3 in DNA: TGTGCCAGCAGTCCCCAGGGGGCCGACTACGAGCAGTACTTC. Its protein product is CASSPQGADYEQYF.

The genes are TRBV7-6 and TRBJ2-7; tentatively, D is TRBD2 (5 bases). The V and J ends lost 5 bases and 0 bases respectively, with 14 bases between them. This CDR3 has 15 residues. In germline, CDR1 is SGHVS, CDR2 FNYEAQ. The CDR3 loop is CASSLGEMSSYEQYF. The CDR3 nucleotides read TGTGCCAGCAGCCTCGGGGAGATGAGCTCCTACGAGCAGTACTTC.

V usage is TRBV6-5 and J usage is TRBJ2-7; possibly TRBD1 for D (6 bases). Germline CDR1 reads MNHEY; CDR2 reads SVGAGI. This CDR3 has 13 residues. V lost 3 bases, J lost 3 bases, and 9 bases lay in between. The CDR3 spells CASSYGGHYEQYF. The CDR3 bases are TGTGCCAGCAGTTATGGGGGCCACTACGAGCAGTACTTC.

This clone was counted once. The chain recombines TRBV11-1 with TRBJ2-3; maybe TRBD1 (6 bases). Germline assignment: CDR1 SGHAT and CDR2 FQDESV (reference sequence). Trimming left V 3 bases short and J 3 bases short, with 13 bases between. This CDR3 is built from 15 residues. CDR3 sequence: CASSFSERGTDTQYF. Here the CDR3 DNA reads TGTGCCAGCAGCTTTTCTGAGAGGGGGACAGATACGCAGTATTTT.

The CDR3 loop reads CASSLGTQSDTQYF. The CDR3 DNA follows: TGCGCCAGCAGCTTGGGTACGCAGTCGGATACGCAGTATTTT. The J gene is TRBJ2-3, the V gene TRBV5-1; no firm D call. Trimming cost V 0 bases and J 6 bases, with 11 bases left between them. Germline V lookup: CDR1 SGHRS, CDR2 YFSETQ. The CDR3 has 14 residues.

This chain joins TRBV4-1 and TRBJ1-5, with 8 bases matching TRBD1. The germline V gene has CDR1 MGHRA and CDR2 YSYEKL. Germline trimming cut 4 bases from V and 0 bases from J; bases unmatched to any gene: 2. The CDR3 length is 15 residues. CDR3 residues: CASSPTGDSNQPQHF. CDR3 in DNA: TGCGCCAGCAGCCCGACAGGGGATAGCAATCAGCCCCAGCATTTT.

This rearrangement joins TRBV9 to TRBJ1-6; D possibly corresponds to TRBD1 (6 bases). V lost 7 bases, J lost 7 bases, and 12 bases lay in between. The germline V gene has CDR1 SGDLS and CDR2 YYNGEE. The CDR3 is 13 amino acids. This chain's CDR3 is CASQDSLNSPLHF. The CDR3 nucleotides read TGTGCCAGCCAGGACAGCTTAAATTCACCCCTCCACTTT.

This clone was observed a few times. V gene TRBV6-5 combines with J gene TRBJ2-1; D ambiguous. In germline, CDR1 is MNHEY, CDR2 SVGAGI. The CDR3 consists of 14 residues. V shed 0 bases and J shed 2 bases, with 5 bases lying between them. The CDR3 DNA follows: TGTGCCAGCAGTTACTCACCTACCTACAATGAGCAGTTCTTC. The encoded protein is CASSYSPTYNEQFF.

This clone was seen only a few times. J is TRBJ1-6 and V is TRBV2, with 8 bases matching TRBD1. J was trimmed by 4 bases and V by 2 bases; bases with no gene match: 7. The V gene's germline CDR1 is SNHLY and CDR2 FYNNEI. This CDR3 comprises 17 residues. CDR3 sequence: CASSEFKGQGYNSPLHF. Here the CDR3 DNA reads TGTGCCAGCAGTGAATTTAAAGGACAGGGTTATAATTCACCCCTCCACTTT.

This chain uses TRBV7-2 with TRBJ2-3; 12 positions agree with TRBD2. The CDR3 loop spans 14 amino acids. V dropped 2 bases and J dropped 6; count of bases not matched to a gene: 0. The germline CDR1 and CDR2 sequences are SGHTA and FQGNSA. CDR3 amino acids: CASSLTSGRDTQYF. The CDR3, as DNA: TGTGCCAGCAGCTTAACTAGCGGGAGGGATACGCAGTATTTT.